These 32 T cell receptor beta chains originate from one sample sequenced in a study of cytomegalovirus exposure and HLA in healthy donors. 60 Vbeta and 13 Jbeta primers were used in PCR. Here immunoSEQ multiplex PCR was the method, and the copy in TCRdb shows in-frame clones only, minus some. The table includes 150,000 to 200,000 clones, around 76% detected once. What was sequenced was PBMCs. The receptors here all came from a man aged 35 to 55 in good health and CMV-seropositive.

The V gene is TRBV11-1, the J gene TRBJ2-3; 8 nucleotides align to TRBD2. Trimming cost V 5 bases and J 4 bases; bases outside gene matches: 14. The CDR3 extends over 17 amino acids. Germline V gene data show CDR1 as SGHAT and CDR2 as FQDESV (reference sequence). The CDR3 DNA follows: TGTGCCAGCAGCCCGAGACGTTTCGGGGGGGTCTCAGATACGCAGTATTTT. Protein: CASSPRRFGGVSDTQYF.

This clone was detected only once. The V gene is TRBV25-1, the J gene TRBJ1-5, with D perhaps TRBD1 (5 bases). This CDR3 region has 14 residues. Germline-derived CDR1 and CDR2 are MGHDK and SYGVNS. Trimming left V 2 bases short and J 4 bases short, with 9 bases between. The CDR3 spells CASSEGGGNQPQHF. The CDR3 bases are TGTGCCAGCAGTGAAGGGGGGGGAAATCAGCCCCAGCATTTT.

CDR3 bases: TGCAGCGTTCGGGAACAGGGTCCACTTGAAGCTTTCTTT. Protein: CSVREQGPLEAFF. V usage is TRBV29-1 and J usage is TRBJ1-1; TRBD1 is a possible D gene (6 bases). This CDR3 spans 13 amino acids. The V end was cut by 5 bases, the J end by 7 bases, with 17 bases between. Germline V CDR1 and CDR2: SQVTM, ANQGSEA. Together with reference TRBV29-1 and TRBJ1-1, the CDR3 gives the full variable domain: SAVISQKPSRDICQRGTSLTIQCQVDSQVTMMFWYRQQPGQSLTLIATANQGSEATYESGFVIDKFPISRPNLTFSTLTVSNMSPEDSSIYLCSVREQGPLEAFFGQGTRLTVV.

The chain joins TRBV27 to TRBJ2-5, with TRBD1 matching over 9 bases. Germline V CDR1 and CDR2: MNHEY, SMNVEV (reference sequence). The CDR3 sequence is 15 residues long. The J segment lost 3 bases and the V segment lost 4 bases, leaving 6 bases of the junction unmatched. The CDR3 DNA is TGTGCCAGCAGTTACACAGGGGGCGTGGAAGAGACCCAGTACTTC. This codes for CASSYTGGVEETQYF.

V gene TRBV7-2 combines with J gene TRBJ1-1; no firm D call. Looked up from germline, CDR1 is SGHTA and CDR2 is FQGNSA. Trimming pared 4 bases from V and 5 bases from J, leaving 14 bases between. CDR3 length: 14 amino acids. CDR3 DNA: TGTGCCAGCAGCTCACGCGATGTGCGGACTGAAGCTTTCTTT. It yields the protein CASSSRDVRTEAFF.

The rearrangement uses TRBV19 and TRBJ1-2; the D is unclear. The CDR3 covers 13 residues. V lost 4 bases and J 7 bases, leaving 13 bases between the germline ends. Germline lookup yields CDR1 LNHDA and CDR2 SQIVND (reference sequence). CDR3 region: CASSRRRGSGYTF. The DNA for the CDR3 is TGTGCCAGTAGTAGGCGCCGGGGTTCTGGCTACACCTTC.

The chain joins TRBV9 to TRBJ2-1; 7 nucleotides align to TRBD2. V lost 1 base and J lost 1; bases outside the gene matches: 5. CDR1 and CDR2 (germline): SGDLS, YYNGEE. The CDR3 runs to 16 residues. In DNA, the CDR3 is TGTGCCAGCAGCGTATCGGGGGGTGGGTCCTACAATGAGCAGTTCTTC. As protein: CASSVSGGGSYNEQFF.

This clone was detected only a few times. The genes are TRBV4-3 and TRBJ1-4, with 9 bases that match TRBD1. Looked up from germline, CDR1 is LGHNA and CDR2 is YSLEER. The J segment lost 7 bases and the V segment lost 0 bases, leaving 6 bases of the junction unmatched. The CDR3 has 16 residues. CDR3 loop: CASSQDWGTGSEKLFF. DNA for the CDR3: TGCGCCAGCAGCCAAGATTGGGGGACAGGGAGTGAAAAACTGTTTTTT.

The CDR3 DNA reads as TGTGCCAGCAGCTCCCTAGGGGGGGGGAGCACTGAAGCTTTCTTT. Residues: CASSSLGGGSTEAFF. The chain joins TRBV7-9 to TRBJ1-1; D might be TRBD1 (6 bases). The CDR3 spans 15 residues. Germline loops: CDR1 SEHNR, CDR2 FQNEAQ (reference sequence). Trimming left V 4 bases short and J 4 bases short, with 16 bases between.

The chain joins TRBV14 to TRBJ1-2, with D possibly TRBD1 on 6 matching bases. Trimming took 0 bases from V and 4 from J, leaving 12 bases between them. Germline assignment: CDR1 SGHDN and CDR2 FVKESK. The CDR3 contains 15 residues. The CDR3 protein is CASSQDRGGVYGYTF. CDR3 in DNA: TGTGCCAGCAGCCAAGATAGGGGGGGAGTCTATGGCTACACCTTC.

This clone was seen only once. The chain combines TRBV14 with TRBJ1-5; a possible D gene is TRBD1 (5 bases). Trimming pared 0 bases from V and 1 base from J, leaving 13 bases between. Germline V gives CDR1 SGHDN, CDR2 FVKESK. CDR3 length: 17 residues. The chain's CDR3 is CASSQDWEGVSNQPQHF. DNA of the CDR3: TGTGCCAGCAGCCAAGATTGGGAAGGGGTAAGCAATCAGCCCCAGCATTTT.

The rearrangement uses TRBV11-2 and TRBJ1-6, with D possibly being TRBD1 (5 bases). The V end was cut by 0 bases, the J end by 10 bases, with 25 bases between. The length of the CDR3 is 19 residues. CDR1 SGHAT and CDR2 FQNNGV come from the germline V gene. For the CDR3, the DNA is TGTGCCAGCAGCTTAGAGTCAATCAGGGTCTTCGGTTTGGGGTCACCCCTCCACTTT. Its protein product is CASSLESIRVFGLGSPLHF. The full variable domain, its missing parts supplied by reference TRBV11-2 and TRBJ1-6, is EAGVAQSPRYKIIEKRQSVAFWCNPISGHATLYWYQQILGQGPKLLIQFQNNGVVDDSQLPKDRFSAERLKGVDSTLKIQPAKLEDSAVYLCASSLESIRVFGLGSPLHFGNGTRLTVT.

The CDR3 DNA sequence: TGTGCCACGACTCCCGGGACAGGAGGGGAGCAGTACTTC. It specifies CATTPGTGGEQYF. The rearrangement uses TRBV10-3 and TRBJ2-7; 8 bases align to TRBD1. Losses at the gene ends were 10 bases for V and 7 bases for J; bases not matched to a gene: 12. From germline, CDR1 is ENHRY and CDR2 SYGVKD. CDR3 length: 13 residues.

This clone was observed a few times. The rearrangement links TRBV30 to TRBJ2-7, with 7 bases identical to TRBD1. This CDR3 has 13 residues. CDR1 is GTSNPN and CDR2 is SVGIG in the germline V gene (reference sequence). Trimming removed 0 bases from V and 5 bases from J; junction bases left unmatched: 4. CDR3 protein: CAWSVQGIHEQYF. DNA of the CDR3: TGTGCCTGGAGTGTACAGGGGATCCACGAGCAGTACTTC. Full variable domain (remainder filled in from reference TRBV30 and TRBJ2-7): SQTIHQWPATLVQPVGSPLSLECTVEGTSNPNLYWYRQAAGRGLQLLFYSVGIGQISSEVPQNLSASRPQDRQFILSSKKLLLSDSGFYLCAWSVQGIHEQYFGPGTRLTVT.

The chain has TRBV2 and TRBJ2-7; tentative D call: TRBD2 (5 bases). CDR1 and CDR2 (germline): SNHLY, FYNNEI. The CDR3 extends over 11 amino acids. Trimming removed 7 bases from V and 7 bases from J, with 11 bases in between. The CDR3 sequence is CASTSGGEQYF. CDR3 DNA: TGTGCCAGCACCTCGGGCGGGGAGCAGTACTTC.

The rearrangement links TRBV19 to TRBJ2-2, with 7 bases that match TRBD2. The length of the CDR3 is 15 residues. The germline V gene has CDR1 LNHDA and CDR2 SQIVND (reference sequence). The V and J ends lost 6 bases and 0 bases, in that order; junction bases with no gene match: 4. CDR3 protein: CASSWGGPNTGELFF. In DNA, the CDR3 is TGTGCCAGTAGCTGGGGGGGTCCGAACACCGGGGAGCTGTTTTTT.

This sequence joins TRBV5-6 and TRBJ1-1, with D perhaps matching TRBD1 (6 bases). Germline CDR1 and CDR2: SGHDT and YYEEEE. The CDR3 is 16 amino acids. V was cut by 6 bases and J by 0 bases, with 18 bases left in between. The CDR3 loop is CASTPWTALMNTEAFF. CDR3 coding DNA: TGTGCCAGCACTCCCTGGACAGCTTTAATGAACACTGAAGCTTTCTTT.

CDR3 sequence reads: CASSRTEGTDTQYF. CDR3 DNA: TGTGCCAGCAGCCGGACAGAAGGCACAGATACGCAGTATTTT. The chain recombines TRBV6-5 with TRBJ2-3, with a tentative D call TRBD1 (6 bases). The CDR3 contains 14 residues. CDR1 MNHEY and CDR2 SVGAGI come from the germline V gene. Trimming shortened V by 6 bases and J by 1 base, and 11 bases separated the two germline ends.

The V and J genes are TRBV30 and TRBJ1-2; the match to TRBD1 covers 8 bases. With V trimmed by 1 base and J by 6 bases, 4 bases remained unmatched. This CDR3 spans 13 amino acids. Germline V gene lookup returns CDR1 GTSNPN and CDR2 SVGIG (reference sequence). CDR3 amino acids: CAWSEGQGHGYTF. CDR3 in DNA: TGTGCCTGGAGTGAAGGACAGGGCCATGGCTACACCTTC.

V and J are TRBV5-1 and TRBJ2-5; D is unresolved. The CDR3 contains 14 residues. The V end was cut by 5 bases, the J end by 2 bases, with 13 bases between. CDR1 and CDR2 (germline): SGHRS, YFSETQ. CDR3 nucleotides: TGCGCCAGCAGTTTAGGAGAAACACAAGAGACCCAGTACTTC. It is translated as CASSLGETQETQYF.

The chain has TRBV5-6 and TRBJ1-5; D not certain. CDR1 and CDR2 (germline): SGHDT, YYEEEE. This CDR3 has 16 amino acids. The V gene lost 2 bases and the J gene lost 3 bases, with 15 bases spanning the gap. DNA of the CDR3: TGTGCCAGCAGCTTCTTTTTTACAGACATCAATCAGCCCCAGCATTTT. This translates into CASSFFFTDINQPQHF. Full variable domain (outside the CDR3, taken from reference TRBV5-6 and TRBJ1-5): DAGVTQSPTHLIKTRGQQVTLRCSPKSGHDTVSWYQQALGQGPQFIFQYYEEEERQRGNFPDRFSGHQFPNYSSELNVNALLLGDSALYLCASSFFFTDINQPQHFGDGTRLSIL.

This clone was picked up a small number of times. CDR3 bases: TGCGCCAGCAGCCAAGGCGGGGGGGACATTCAGTACTTC. Protein product: CASSQGGGDIQYF. This chain links TRBV4-3 with TRBJ2-4, with 9 bases aligning to TRBD2. The CDR3 extends over 13 amino acids. The V and J ends lost 1 base and 8 bases, in that order; junction bases with no gene match: 0. From germline, CDR1 is LGHNA and CDR2 YSLEER.

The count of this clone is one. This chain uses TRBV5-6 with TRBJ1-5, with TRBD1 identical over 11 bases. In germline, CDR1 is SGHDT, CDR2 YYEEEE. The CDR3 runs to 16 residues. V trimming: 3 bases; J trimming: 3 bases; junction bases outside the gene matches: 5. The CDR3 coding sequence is TGTGCCAGCAGCTCGCGGGACAGGGGGAACAATCAGCCCCAGCATTTT. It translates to CASSSRDRGNNQPQHF.

The CDR3 DNA is TGTGCCAGCAGTCTTGATGACAGCCCGGGGACCCAGTACTTC. Translated, it gives CASSLDDSPGTQYF. V usage is TRBV2 and J usage is TRBJ2-5; maybe TRBD1 (5 bases). This CDR3 comprises 14 residues. V lost 5 bases and J lost 7, with 17 bases in between. Germline V gives CDR1 SNHLY, CDR2 FYNNEI. Full variable domain (missing parts from reference TRBV2 and TRBJ2-5): EPEVTQTPSHQVTQMGQEVILRCVPISNHLYFYWYRQILGQKVEFLVSFYNNEISEKSEIFDDQFSVERPDGSNFTLKIRSTKLEDSAMYFCASSLDDSPGTQYFGPGTRLLVL.

CDR3 in DNA: TGCGCCAGCAGTGACCCCGGGGGGGGTAGCAATCAGCCCCAGCATTTT. Translation gives CASSDPGGGSNQPQHF. This chain joins TRBV10-1 and TRBJ1-5; D is perhaps TRBD1 (5 bases). The germline gives CDR1 WNHNN, CDR2 SYGVQD (reference sequence). V was cut by 3 bases and J by 0 bases, with 12 bases left in between. The length of the CDR3 is 16 residues.

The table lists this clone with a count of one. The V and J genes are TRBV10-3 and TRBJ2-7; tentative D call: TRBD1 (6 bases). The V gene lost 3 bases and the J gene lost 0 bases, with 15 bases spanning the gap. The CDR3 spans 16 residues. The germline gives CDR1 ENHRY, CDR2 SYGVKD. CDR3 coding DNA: TGTGCCATCAGTGAAGGCGCAGGGGCGACCTCCTACGAGCAGTACTTC. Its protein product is CAISEGAGATSYEQYF.

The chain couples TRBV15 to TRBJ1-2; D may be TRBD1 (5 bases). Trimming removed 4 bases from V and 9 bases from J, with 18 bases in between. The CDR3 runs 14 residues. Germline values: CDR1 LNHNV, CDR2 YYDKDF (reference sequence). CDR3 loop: CATSTPGGRASYTF. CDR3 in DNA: TGTGCCACCAGCACACCTGGGGGGAGGGCGAGCTACACCTTC.

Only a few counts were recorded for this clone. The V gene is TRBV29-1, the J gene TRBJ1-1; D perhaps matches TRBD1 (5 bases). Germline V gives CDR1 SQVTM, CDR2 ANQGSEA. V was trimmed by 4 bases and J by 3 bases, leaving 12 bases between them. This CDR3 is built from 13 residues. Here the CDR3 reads CSVAVGRDTEAFF. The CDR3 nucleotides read TGCAGCGTTGCGGTGGGGCGCGACACTGAAGCTTTCTTT.

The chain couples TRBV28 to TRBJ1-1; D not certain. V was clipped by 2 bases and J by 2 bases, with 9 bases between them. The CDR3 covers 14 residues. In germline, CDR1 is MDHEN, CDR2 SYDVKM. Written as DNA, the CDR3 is TGTGCCAGCAGTTTAGGGCATTCCAACACTGAAGCTTTCTTT. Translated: CASSLGHSNTEAFF.

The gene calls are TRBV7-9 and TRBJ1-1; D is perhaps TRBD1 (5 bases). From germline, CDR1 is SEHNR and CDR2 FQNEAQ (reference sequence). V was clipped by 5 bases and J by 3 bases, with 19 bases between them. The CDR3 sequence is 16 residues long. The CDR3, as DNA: TGTGCCAGCAGCCTTGGGATAGGGGTTGGAGACACTGAAGCTTTCTTT. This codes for CASSLGIGVGDTEAFF.

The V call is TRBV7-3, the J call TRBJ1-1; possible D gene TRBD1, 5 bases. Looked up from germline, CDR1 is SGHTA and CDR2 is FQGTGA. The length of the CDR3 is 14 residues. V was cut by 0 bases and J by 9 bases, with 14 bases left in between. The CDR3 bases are TGTGCCAGCAGCTTAACCCCTGGGGAGGGGAAAGCTTTCTTT. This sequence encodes CASSLTPGEGKAFF.

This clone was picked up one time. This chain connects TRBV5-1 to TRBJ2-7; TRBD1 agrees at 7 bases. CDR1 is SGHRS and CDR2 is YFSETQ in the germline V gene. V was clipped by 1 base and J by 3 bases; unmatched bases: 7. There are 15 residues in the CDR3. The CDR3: CASSLPRTGGYEQYF. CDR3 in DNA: TGCGCCAGCAGCTTGCCCCGGACAGGAGGCTACGAGCAGTACTTC.